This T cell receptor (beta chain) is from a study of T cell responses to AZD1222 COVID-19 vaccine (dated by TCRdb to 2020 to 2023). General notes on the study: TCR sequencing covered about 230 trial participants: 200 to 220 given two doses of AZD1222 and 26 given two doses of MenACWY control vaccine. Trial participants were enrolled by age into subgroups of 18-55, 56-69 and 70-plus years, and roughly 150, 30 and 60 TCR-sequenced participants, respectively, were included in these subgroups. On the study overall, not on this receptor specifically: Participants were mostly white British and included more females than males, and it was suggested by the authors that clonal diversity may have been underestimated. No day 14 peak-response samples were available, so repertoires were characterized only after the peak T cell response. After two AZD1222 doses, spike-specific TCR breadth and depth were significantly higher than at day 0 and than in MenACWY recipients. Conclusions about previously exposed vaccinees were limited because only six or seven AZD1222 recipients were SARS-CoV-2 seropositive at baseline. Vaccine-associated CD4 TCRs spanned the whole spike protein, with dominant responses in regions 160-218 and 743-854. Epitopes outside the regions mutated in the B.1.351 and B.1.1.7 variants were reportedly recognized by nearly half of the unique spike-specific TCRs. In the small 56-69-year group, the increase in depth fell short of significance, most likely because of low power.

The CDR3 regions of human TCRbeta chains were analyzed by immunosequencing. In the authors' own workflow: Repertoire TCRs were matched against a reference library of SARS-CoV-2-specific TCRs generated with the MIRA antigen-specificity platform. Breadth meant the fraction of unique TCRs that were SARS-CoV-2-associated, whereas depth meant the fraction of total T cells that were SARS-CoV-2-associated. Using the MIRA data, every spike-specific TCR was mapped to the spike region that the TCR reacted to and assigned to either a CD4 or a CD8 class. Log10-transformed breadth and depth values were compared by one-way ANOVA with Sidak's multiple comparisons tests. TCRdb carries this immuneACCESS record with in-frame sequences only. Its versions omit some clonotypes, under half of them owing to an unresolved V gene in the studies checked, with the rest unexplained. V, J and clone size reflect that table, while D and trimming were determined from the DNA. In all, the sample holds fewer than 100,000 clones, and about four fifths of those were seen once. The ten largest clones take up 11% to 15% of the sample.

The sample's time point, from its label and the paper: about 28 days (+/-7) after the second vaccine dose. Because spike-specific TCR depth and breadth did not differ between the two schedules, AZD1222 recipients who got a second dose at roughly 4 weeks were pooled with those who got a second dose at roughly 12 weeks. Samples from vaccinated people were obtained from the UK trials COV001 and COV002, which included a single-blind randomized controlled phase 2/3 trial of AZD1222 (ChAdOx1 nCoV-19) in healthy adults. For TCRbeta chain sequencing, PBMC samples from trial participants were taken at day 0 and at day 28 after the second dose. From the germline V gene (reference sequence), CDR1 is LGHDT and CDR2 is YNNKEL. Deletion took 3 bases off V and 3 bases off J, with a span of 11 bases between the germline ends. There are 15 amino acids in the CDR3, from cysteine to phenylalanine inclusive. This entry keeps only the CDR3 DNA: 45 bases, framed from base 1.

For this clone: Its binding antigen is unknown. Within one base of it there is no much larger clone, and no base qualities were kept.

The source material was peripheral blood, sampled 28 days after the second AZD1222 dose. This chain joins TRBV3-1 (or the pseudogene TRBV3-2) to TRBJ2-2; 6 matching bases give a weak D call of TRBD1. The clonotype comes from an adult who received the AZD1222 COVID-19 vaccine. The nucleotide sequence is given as TGTGCCAGCAGCCAGACCGGGACATACACCGGGGAGCTGTTTTTT. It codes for CASSQTGTYTGELFF.